The 8 T cell receptor beta chains given below trace back to one sample, sequenced in a study of blood T cell repertoires in COVID-19. The data were produced by immunoSEQ multiplex PCR, yet TCRdb's version contains in-frame clones alone and is incomplete. The table includes around 150,000 clones, about three quarters detected once. The sequencing sample was made of peripheral blood. The receptors stem from a woman older than 75 with active or convalescent COVID-19.

The V and J genes are TRBV3-1 (or the pseudogene TRBV3-2) and TRBJ2-7; TRBD1 aligns across 7 bases. Trimming removed 5 bases from V and 8 bases from J; junction bases left unmatched: 15. Germline CDR1 is LGHDT and CDR2 is YNNKEL (reference sequence). The CDR3 extends over 15 amino acids. The CDR3 DNA follows: TGTGCCAGCAGCTTCCGGGACAGAGACCGTCCGAAGCAGTACTTC. Translation: CASSFRDRDRPKQYF.

This rearrangement joins TRBV7-2 to TRBJ2-2, with 11 positions matching TRBD2. CDR3 length: 15 residues. Germline V CDR1 and CDR2: SGHTA, FQGNSA. Trimming removed 6 bases from V and 5 bases from J; junction bases left unmatched: 5. The CDR3 reads CASSPLAGVTGELFF. The CDR3 bases are TGTGCCAGCAGTCCACTAGCGGGGGTGACCGGGGAGCTGTTTTTT.

The sample holds one count of this clone. V and J are TRBV25-1 and TRBJ1-1, with 11 bases fitting TRBD1. Germline V gene sequence: CDR1 MGHDK, CDR2 SYGVNS. With 6 bases clipped from V and 1 base from J, the junction kept 4 bases outside the gene matches. This CDR3 comprises 15 residues. As DNA, the CDR3 is TGTGCCAGCAGGGGGACAGGGGGAAAGAACACTGAAGCTTTCTTT. Translated, it gives CASRGTGGKNTEAFF. Full variable domain (rest looked up from reference TRBV25-1 and TRBJ1-1): EADIYQTPRYLVIGTGKKITLECSQTMGHDKMYWYQQDPGMELHLIHYSYGVNSTEKGDLSSESTVSRIRTEHFPLTLESARPSHTSQYLCASRGTGGKNTEAFFGQGTRLTVV.

This clone appeared a single time. The chain combines TRBV2 with TRBJ2-1; 7 nucleotides align to TRBD2. CDR1 SNHLY and CDR2 FYNNEI come from the germline V gene. The V and J ends lost 11 bases and 10 bases, in that order; junction bases with no gene match: 14. The CDR3 is made up of 13 amino acids. CDR3 coding DNA: TGTGCCTCCCAAGGGACTATTGTGGGAGAGCAGTTCTTC. It is translated as CASQGTIVGEQFF. The complete variable domain, with remaining parts taken from reference TRBV2 and TRBJ2-1, reads EPEVTQTPSHQVTQMGQEVILRCVPISNHLYFYWYRQILGQKVEFLVSFYNNEISEKSEIFDDQFSVERPDGSNFTLKIRSTKLEDSAMYFCASQGTIVGEQFFGPGTRLTVL.

The chain couples TRBV5-4 to TRBJ1-2; 9 positions agree with TRBD1. J was trimmed by 6 bases and V by 5 bases; bases with no gene match: 5. This CDR3 has 13 amino acids. Germline V gene lookup returns CDR1 SGHNT and CDR2 YYREEE (reference sequence). As DNA, the CDR3 is TGTGCCAGCAGTTTTGGGACAGGGAATGGCTACACCTTC. This encodes CASSFGTGNGYTF. Variable domain in full (rest from reference TRBV5-4 and TRBJ1-2): ETGVTQSPTHLIKTRGQQVTLRCSSQSGHNTVSWYQQALGQGPQFIFQYYREEENGRGNFPPRFSGLQFPNYSSELNVNALELDDSALYLCASSFGTGNGYTFGSGTRLTVV.

The J gene is TRBJ2-1, the V gene TRBV7-3, with unresolved D. Germline V gene lookup returns CDR1 SGHTA and CDR2 FQGTGA. V gave up 2 bases and J gave up 3 bases, with 11 bases separating them. This CDR3 has 15 residues. The CDR3 coding sequence is TGTGCCAGCAGCTTAGGAGCGAATGGCTACAATGAGCAGTTCTTC. Protein: CASSLGANGYNEQFF.

V gene TRBV19 combines with J gene TRBJ1-2; D is perhaps TRBD1 (6 bases). Germline V gene lookup returns CDR1 LNHDA and CDR2 SQIVND (reference sequence). The CDR3 runs 13 residues. The V end lost 7 bases, the J end lost 4 bases, and 13 bases lay between the germline ends. The CDR3 DNA reads TGTGCCAGTACGCGGGGGGGCAGCTATGGCTACACCTTC. Translated, it gives CASTRGGSYGYTF.

This clone came up a few times. This chain's CDR3 is CASSQTAHYGYTF. CDR3 in DNA: TGTGCCAGCAGTCAGACAGCCCACTATGGCTACACCTTC. The rearrangement joins TRBV12-3 or TRBV12-4 to TRBJ1-2; perhaps TRBD1 as D (5 bases). This CDR3 region has 13 residues. The V end was cut by 5 bases, the J end by 3 bases, with 10 bases between.